This T cell receptor (beta chain) was recorded in a study of blood T cell repertoires in COVID-19. Generated by immunoSEQ multiplex PCR, the TCRdb table keeps only in-frame clones and is missing some. The profile shows roughly 190,000 clones, over 80% of them singletons. The germline CDR1 and CDR2 sequences are SGHTA and FQGNSA. The CDR3 has 15 amino acids. Trimming at V came to 3 bases and at J to 3 bases, leaving 3 bases not matched to a gene. Sequencing used peripheral blood. This receptor was identified in a woman in her fifties or sixties with COVID-19, enrolled during active disease. The chain uses TRBV7-2 and TRBJ2-1, with TRBD2 matching 9 bases. The CDR3 loop reads CASSLTSGYYNEQFF. The CDR3 nucleotides read TGTGCCAGCAGCTTGACTAGCGGATACTACAATGAGCAGTTCTTC.